This T cell receptor (beta chain) was profiled in a study of control samples from healthy donors and cancer patients. The V end was cut by 1 base, the J end by 2 bases, with 12 bases between. This CDR3 is built from 15 residues. Germline V gene sequence: CDR1 MDHEN, CDR2 SYDVKM. This table comes from immunoSEQ multiplex PCR, and its TCRdb copy is limited to in-frame clones, with some not included. This listing includes about 210,000 clones. The sequence was obtained from a woman aged 25 to 39 in good health. Sequences were obtained from blood. The chain has TRBV28 and TRBJ2-7; D could derive from TRBD1 or TRBD2 (7 bases each). Written as DNA, the CDR3 is TGTGCCAGCAGTTTATTCAGGGGGGGCCCCTACGAGCAGTACTTC. Translation: CASSLFRGGPYEQYF.